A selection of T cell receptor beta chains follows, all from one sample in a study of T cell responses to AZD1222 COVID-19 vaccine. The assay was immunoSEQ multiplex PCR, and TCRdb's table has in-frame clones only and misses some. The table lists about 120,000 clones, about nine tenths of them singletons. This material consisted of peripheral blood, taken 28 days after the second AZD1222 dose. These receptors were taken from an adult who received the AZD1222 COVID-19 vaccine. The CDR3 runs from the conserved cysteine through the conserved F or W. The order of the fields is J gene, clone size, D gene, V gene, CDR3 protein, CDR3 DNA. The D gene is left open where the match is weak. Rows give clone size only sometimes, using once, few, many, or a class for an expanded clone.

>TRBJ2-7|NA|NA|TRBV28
CASNTRWGSYEQYF
TGTGCCAGCAACACCCGCTGGGGGTCCTACGAGCAGTACTTC
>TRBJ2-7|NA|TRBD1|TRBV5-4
CASSSDRAGYEQYF
TGTGCCAGCAGTTCGGACAGGGCGGGCTACGAGCAGTACTTC
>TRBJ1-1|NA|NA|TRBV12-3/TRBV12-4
CASRQGLNTEAFF
TGTGCCAGCAGACAGGGATTGAACACTGAAGCTTTCTTT
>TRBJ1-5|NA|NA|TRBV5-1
CASSLIGGNQPQHF
TGCGCCAGCAGCTTGATTGGGGGCAATCAGCCCCAGCATTTT
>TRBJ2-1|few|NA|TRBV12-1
CASSFRGGIGNEQFF
TGTGCCAGCAGCTTTAGGGGGGGCATAGGTAATGAGCAGTTCTTC
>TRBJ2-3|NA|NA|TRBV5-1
CASREQGTDTQYF
TGCGCCAGCAGAGAGCAGGGCACAGATACGCAGTATTTT
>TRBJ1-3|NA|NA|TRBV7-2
CASSLSPTSSGNTIYF
TGTGCCAGCAGCCTCTCGCCGACAAGCTCTGGAAACACCATATATTTT
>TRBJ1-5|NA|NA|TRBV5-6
CASSLSGSNQPQHF
TGTGCCAGCAGCCTAAGTGGGAGCAATCAGCCCCAGCATTTT
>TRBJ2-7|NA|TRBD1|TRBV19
CASSIRSTGESYEQYF
TGTGCCAGTAGTATCCGGTCGACAGGGGAATCCTACGAGCAGTACTTC
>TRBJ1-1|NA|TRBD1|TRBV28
CASSQGARYTEAFF
TGTGCCAGCAGTCAGGGGGCTAGGTACACTGAAGCTTTCTTT
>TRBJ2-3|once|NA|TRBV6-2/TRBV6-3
CASSYGGATDTQYF
TGTGCCAGCAGTTACGGCGGGGCCACAGATACGCAGTATTTT
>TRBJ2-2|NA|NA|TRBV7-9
CASRGGSQNTGELFF
TGTGCCAGCAGAGGAGGGTCCCAGAACACCGGGGAGCTGTTTTTT
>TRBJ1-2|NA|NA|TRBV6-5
CASSYELGRSYGYTF
TGTGCCAGCAGTTATGAGTTAGGCAGATCCTATGGCTACACCTTC
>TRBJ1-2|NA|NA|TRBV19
CASSMEGAYTF
TGTGCCAGTAGTATGGAGGGAGCCTACACCTTC
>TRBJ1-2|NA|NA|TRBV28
CAGYGYTF
TGTGCCGGATATGGCTACACCTTC
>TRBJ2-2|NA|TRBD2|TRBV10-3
CAINGGGPYTGELFF
TGTGCCATCAATGGGGGGGGACCGTACACCGGGGAGCTGTTTTTT
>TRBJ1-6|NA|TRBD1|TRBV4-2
CASSPGQGASYNSPLHF
TGTGCCAGCAGCCCGGGACAGGGGGCTTCCTATAATTCACCCCTCCACTTT
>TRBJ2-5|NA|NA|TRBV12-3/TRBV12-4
CASSPWSGETQYF
TGTGCCAGCAGCCCGTGGAGCGGGGAGACCCAGTACTTC
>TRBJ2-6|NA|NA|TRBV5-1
CASSLDVSGANVLTF
TGCGCCAGCAGCTTGGACGTATCTGGGGCCAACGTCCTGACTTTC
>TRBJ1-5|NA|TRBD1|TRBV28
CASSLTGAVNQPQHF
TGTGCCAGCAGTTTAACAGGGGCGGTAAATCAGCCCCAGCATTTT
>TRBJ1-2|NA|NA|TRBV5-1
CASSLGERRGGYTF
TGCGCCAGCAGCTTGGGGGAAAGAAGGGGTGGCTACACCTTC
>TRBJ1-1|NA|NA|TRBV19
CASSILTAGEAFF
TGTGCCAGTAGTATATTGACCGCTGGTGAAGCTTTCTTT
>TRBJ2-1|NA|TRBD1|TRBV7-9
CASSSGQGEYNEQFF
TGTGCCAGCAGCTCGGGACAGGGGGAGTACAATGAGCAGTTCTTC
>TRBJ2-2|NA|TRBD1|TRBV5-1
CASSLNWDRGTGELFF
TGCGCCAGCAGCTTGAATTGGGACAGGGGTACCGGGGAGCTGTTTTTT
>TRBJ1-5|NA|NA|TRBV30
CAWGQSNQPQHF
TGTGCCTGGGGACAGAGCAATCAGCCCCAGCATTTT
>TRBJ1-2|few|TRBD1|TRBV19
CASRSRGAIDGYTF
TGTGCCAGTAGATCCAGGGGGGCTATTGACGGCTACACCTTC
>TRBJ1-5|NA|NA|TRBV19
CASSNLQGRGNQPQHF
TGTGCCAGTAGTAACCTACAGGGTCGAGGGAATCAGCCCCAGCATTTT
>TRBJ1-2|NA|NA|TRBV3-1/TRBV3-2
CASSQEAGYTF
TGTGCCAGCAGCCAAGAAGCTGGCTACACCTTC
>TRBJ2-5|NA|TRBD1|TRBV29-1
CSVGTGGGWETQYF
TGCAGCGTTGGTACAGGGGGCGGGTGGGAGACCCAGTACTTC
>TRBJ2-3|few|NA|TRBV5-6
CASSLFISTDTQYF
TGTGCCAGCAGCTTGTTTATTAGCACAGATACGCAGTATTTT
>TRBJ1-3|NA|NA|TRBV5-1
CASSTGSPGNTIYF
TGCGCCAGCAGCACAGGGTCCCCTGGAAACACCATATATTTT
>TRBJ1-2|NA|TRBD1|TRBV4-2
CASSKGQDLSSYGYTF
TGTGCCAGCAGTAAAGGACAGGACCTTAGTTCTTATGGCTACACCTTC
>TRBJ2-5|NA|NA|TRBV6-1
CASSEPAIQETQYF
TGTGCCAGCAGTGAACCGGCTATACAAGAGACCCAGTACTTC
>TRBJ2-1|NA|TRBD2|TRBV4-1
CASSQKAPGLAGANGEQFF
TGCGCCAGCAGCCAAAAGGCGCCGGGACTAGCGGGGGCAAACGGTGAGCAGTTCTTC
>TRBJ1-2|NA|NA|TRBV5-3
CARSLAATRYGYTF
TGTGCCAGAAGCTTGGCCGCGACCCGCTATGGCTACACCTTC
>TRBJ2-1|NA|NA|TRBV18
CASSPGASEAREQFF
TGTGCCAGCTCACCAGGTGCTAGCGAGGCGCGCGAGCAGTTCTTC
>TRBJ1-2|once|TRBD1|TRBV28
CASSLAQGASYGYTF
TGTGCCAGCAGTCTAGCCCAGGGGGCCTCATATGGCTACACCTTC
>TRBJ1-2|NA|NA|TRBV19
CASRQGPTNYGYTF
TGTGCCAGTAGACAGGGTCCTACTAACTATGGCTACACCTTC
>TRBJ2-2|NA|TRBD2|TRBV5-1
CASHTVLAGEDRELFF
TGCGCCAGCCACACCGTACTAGCGGGGGAGGATCGGGAGCTGTTTTTT
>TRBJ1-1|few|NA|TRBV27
CASSFPRDGARAFF
TGTGCCAGCAGTTTCCCGAGGGACGGCGCACGAGCTTTCTTT
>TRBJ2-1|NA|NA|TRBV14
CASSQDPGGPSSYNEQFF
TGTGCCAGCAGCCAAGATCCTGGCGGCCCTAGCTCCTACAATGAGCAGTTCTTC
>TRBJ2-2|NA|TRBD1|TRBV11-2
CASSLARGSKGELFF
TGTGCCAGCAGCTTAGCCAGGGGGTCGAAGGGGGAGCTGTTTTTT
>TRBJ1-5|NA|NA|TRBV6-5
CASSPYRDDQPQHF
TGTGCCAGCAGCCCGTACAGGGACGATCAGCCCCAGCATTTT
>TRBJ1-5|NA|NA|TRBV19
CASSEQGGGNQPQHF
TGTGCCAGTAGCGAACAGGGAGGCGGCAATCAGCCCCAGCATTTT
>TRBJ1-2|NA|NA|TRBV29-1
CSVATGVSYGYTF
TGCAGCGTTGCGACAGGCGTCTCCTATGGCTACACCTTC
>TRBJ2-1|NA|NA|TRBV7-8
CASSFGRVASVYNEQFF
TGTGCCAGCAGCTTCGGTCGGGTGGCTAGCGTATACAATGAGCAGTTCTTC
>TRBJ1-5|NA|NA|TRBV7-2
CASSSSSNQPQHF
TGTGCCAGCAGCTCCTCTAGCAATCAGCCCCAGCATTTT
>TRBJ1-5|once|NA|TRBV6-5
CASRSGRARDQPQHF
TGTGCCAGCAGGTCCGGACGCGCCAGGGATCAGCCCCAGCATTTT
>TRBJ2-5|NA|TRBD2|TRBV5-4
CASSSPHGGTSGAQMAQYF
TGTGCCAGCAGCTCCCCCCATGGAGGGACTAGCGGGGCCCAAATGGCCCAGTACTTC
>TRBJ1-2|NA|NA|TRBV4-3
CASSQDLTGADGYTF
TGCGCCAGCAGCCAAGATTTAACGGGGGCAGATGGCTACACCTTC
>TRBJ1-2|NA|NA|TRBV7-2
CASSLGPTRANYGYTF
TGTGCCAGCAGCTTAGGGCCAACTAGAGCTAACTATGGCTACACCTTC
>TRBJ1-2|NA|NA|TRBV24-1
CATSGGGGAPGYDYGYTF
TGTGCCACCAGTGGGGGTGGGGGGGCCCCCGGCTACGACTATGGCTACACCTTC
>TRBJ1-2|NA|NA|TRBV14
CASSQGGYYGYTF
TGTGCCAGCAGCCAAGGGGGATACTATGGCTACACCTTC
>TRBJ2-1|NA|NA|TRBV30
CAWSNPRYSSYNEQFF
TGTGCCTGGAGTAACCCCAGATATAGCTCCTACAATGAGCAGTTCTTC
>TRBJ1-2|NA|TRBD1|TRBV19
CASSISGQGYRYGYTF
TGTGCCAGTAGTATCTCGGGACAGGGGTATCGCTATGGCTACACCTTC
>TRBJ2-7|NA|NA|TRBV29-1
CSVGDPNRSYEQYF
TGCAGCGTTGGTGACCCGAATCGAAGCTACGAGCAGTACTTC
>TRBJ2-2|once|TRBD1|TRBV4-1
CASSRDRENTGELFF
TGCGCCAGCAGCCGAGACAGGGAAAACACCGGGGAGCTGTTTTTT